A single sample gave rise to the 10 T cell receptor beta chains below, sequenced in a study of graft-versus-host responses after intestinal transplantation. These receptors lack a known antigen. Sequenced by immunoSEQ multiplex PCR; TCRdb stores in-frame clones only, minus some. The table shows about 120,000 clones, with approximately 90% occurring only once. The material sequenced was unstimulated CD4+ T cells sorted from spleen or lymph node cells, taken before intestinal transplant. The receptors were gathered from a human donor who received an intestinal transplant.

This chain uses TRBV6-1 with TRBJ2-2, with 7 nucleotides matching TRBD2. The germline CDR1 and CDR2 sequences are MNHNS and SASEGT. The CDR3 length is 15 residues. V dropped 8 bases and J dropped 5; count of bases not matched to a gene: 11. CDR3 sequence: CASRLRGVGTGELFF. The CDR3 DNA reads TGTGCCAGCCGTTTACGGGGGGTGGGGACCGGGGAGCTGTTTTTT.

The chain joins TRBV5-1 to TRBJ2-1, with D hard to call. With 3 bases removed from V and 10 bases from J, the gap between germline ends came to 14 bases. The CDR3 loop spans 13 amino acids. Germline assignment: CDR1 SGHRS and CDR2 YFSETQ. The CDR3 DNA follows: TGCGCCAGCAGCTGGGCCCTTGGCAGCGAGCAGTTCTTC. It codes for CASSWALGSEQFF.

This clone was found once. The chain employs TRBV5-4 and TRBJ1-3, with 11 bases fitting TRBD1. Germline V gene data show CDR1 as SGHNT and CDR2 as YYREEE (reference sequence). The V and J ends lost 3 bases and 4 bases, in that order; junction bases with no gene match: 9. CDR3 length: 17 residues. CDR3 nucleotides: TGTGCCAGCAGCTCAGCGAGGGACAGGGGGAACGGAAACACCATATATTTT. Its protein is CASSSARDRGNGNTIYF. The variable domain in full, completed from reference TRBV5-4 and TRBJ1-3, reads ETGVTQSPTHLIKTRGQQVTLRCSSQSGHNTVSWYQQALGQGPQFIFQYYREEENGRGNFPPRFSGLQFPNYSSELNVNALELDDSALYLCASSSARDRGNGNTIYFGEGSWLTVV.

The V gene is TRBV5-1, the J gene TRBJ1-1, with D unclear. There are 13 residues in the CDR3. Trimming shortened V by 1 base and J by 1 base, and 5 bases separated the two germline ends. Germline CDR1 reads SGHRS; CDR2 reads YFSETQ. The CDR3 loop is CASSLTPNTEAFF. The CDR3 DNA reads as TGCGCCAGCAGCTTGACACCGAACACTGAAGCTTTCTTT.

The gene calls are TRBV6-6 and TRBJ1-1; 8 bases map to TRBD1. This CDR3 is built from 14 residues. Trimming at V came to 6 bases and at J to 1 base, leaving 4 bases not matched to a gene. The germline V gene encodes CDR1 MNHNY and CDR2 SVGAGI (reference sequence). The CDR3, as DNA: TGTGCCAGCAGATTGACAGGGGCGAACACTGAAGCTTTCTTT. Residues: CASRLTGANTEAFF.

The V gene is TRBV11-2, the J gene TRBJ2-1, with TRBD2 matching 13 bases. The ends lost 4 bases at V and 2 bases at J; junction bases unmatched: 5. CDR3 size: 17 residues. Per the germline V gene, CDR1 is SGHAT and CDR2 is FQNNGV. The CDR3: CASSSMGLAGPYNEQFF. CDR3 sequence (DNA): TGTGCCAGCAGCTCCATGGGACTAGCGGGACCCTACAATGAGCAGTTCTTC. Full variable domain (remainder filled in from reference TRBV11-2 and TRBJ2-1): EAGVAQSPRYKIIEKRQSVAFWCNPISGHATLYWYQQILGQGPKLLIQFQNNGVVDDSQLPKDRFSAERLKGVDSTLKIQPAKLEDSAVYLCASSSMGLAGPYNEQFFGPGTRLTVL.

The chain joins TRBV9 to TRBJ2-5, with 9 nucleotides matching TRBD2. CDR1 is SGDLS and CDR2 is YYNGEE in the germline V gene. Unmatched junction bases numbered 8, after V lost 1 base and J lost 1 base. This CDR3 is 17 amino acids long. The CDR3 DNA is TGTGCCAGCAGCGTAATGGGGGGTAGCGGGGGCCAAGAGACCCAGTACTTC. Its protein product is CASSVMGGSGGQETQYF. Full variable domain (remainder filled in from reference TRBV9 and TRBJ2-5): DSGVTQTPKHLITATGQRVTLRCSPRSGDLSVYWYQQSLDQGLQFLIQYYNGEERAKGNILERFSAQQFPDLHSELNLSSLELGDSALYFCASSVMGGSGGQETQYFGPGTRLLVL.

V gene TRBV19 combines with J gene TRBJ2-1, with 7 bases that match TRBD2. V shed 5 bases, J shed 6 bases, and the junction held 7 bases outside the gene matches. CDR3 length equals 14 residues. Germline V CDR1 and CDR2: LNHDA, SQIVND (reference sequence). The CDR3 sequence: CASSRREFSNEQFF. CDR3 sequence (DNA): TGTGCCAGTAGTCGGCGGGAGTTTTCCAATGAGCAGTTCTTC.

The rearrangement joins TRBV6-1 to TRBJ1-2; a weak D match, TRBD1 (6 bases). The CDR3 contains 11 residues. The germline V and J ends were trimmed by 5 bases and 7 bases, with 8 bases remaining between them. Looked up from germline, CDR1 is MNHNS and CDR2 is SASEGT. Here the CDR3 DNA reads TGTGCCAGCAGTCCCAGGGGTGGCTACACCTTC. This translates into CASSPRGGYTF.

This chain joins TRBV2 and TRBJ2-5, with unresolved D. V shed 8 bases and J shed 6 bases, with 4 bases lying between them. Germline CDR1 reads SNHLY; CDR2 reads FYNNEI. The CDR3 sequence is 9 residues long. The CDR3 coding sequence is TGTGCCAGCGGGCAGACCCAGTACTTC. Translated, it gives CASGQTQYF. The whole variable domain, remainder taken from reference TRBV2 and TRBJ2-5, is EPEVTQTPSHQVTQMGQEVILRCVPISNHLYFYWYRQILGQKVEFLVSFYNNEISEKSEIFDDQFSVERPDGSNFTLKIRSTKLEDSAMYFCASGQTQYFGPGTRLLVL.